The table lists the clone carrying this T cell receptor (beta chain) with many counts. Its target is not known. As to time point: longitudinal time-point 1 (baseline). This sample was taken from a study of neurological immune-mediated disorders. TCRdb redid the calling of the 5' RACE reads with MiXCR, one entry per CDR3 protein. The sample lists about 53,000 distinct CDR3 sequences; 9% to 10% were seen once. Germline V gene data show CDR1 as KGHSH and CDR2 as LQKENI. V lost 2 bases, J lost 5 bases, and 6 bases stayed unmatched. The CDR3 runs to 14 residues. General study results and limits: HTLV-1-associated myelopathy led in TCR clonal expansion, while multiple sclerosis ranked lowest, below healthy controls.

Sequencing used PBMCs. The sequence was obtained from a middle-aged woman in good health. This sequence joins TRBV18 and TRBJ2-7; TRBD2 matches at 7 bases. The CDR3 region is CASSPGREIDEQYF. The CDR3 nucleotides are TGTGCCAGCTCACCAGGGCGGGAGATCGACGAGCAGTACTTC.